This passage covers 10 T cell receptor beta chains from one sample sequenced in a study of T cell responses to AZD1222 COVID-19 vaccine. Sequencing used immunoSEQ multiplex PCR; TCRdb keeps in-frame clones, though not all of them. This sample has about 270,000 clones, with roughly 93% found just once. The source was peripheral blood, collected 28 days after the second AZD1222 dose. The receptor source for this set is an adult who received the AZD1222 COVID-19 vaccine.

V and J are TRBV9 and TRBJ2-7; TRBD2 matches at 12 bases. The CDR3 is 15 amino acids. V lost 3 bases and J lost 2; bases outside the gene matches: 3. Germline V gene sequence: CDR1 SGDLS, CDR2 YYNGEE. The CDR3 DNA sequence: TGTGCCAGCAGCGCCACTAGCGGGGGGCCCTACGAGCAGTACTTC. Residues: CASSATSGGPYEQYF. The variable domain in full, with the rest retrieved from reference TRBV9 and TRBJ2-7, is DSGVTQTPKHLITATGQRVTLRCSPRSGDLSVYWYQQSLDQGLQFLIQYYNGEERAKGNILERFSAQQFPDLHSELNLSSLELGDSALYFCASSATSGGPYEQYFGPGTRLTVT.

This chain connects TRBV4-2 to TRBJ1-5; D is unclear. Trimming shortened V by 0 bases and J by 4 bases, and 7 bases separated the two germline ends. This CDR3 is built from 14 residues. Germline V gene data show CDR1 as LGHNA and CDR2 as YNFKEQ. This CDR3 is CASSQDLSNQPQHF. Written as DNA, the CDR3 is TGTGCCAGCAGCCAAGATCTCAGTAATCAGCCCCAGCATTTT.

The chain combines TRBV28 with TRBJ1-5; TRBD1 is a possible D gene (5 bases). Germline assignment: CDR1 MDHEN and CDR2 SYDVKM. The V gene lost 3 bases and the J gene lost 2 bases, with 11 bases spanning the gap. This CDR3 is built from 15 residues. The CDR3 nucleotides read TGTGCCAGCAGTTTGAGGGGCGGCGGCAATCAGCCCCAGCATTTT. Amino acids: CASSLRGGGNQPQHF.

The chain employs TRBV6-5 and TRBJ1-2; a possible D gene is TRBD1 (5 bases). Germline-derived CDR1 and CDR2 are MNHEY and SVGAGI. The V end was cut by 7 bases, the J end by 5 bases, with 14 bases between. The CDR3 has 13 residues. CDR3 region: CASMGDRGYGYTF. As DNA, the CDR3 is TGTGCCAGCATGGGGGACCGTGGGTATGGCTACACCTTC.

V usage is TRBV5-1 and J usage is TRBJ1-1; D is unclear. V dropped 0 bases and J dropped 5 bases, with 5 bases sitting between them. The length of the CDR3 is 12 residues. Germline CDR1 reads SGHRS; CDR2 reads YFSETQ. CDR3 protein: CASSLARTEAFF. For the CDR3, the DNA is TGCGCCAGCAGCTTGGCCCGAACTGAAGCTTTCTTT.

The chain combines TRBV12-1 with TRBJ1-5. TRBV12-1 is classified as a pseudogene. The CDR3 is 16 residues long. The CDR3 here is CAGPLRSGVGNQPQHF. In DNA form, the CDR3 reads TGTGCCGGCCCCTTGAGGTCGGGGGTCGGCAATCAGCCCCAGCATTTT.

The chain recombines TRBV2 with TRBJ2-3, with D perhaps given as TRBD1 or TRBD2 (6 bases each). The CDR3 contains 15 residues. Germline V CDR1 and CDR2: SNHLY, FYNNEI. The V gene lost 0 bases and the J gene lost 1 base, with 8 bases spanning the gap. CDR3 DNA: TGTGCCAGCAGTGAAGCGGGGGGCGGCACAGATACGCAGTATTTT. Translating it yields CASSEAGGGTDTQYF. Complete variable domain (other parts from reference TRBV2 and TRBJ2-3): EPEVTQTPSHQVTQMGQEVILRCVPISNHLYFYWYRQILGQKVEFLVSFYNNEISEKSEIFDDQFSVERPDGSNFTLKIRSTKLEDSAMYFCASSEAGGGTDTQYFGPGTRLTVL.

The CDR3 region is CASSQGRHSTDTQYF. The CDR3 DNA is TGTGCCAGCAGTCAGGGGCGGCACAGCACAGATACGCAGTATTTT. This chain connects TRBV6-5 to TRBJ2-3; tentatively, D is TRBD1 (6 bases). V was trimmed by 5 bases and J by 0 bases, leaving 12 bases between them. The CDR3 extends over 15 amino acids. Germline CDR1 MNHEY, CDR2 SVGAGI.

The chain's CDR3 is CATSRGGPPTGETQYF. DNA for the CDR3: TGTGCCACCAGCAGAGGGGGGCCGCCTACGGGGGAGACCCAGTACTTC. J is TRBJ2-5 and V is TRBV15; D might be TRBD1 (6 bases). The V gene's germline CDR1 is LNHNV and CDR2 YYDKDF (reference sequence). Trimming stripped 1 base from V and 5 bases from J, with 17 bases between. This CDR3 region has 16 residues.

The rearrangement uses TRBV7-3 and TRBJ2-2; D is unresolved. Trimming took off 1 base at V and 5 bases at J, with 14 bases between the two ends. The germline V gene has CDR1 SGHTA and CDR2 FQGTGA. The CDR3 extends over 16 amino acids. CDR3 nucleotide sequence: TGTGCCAGCAGCTTAAGTGGGTCCTCGAGGACCGGGGAGCTGTTTTTT. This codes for CASSLSGSSRTGELFF.